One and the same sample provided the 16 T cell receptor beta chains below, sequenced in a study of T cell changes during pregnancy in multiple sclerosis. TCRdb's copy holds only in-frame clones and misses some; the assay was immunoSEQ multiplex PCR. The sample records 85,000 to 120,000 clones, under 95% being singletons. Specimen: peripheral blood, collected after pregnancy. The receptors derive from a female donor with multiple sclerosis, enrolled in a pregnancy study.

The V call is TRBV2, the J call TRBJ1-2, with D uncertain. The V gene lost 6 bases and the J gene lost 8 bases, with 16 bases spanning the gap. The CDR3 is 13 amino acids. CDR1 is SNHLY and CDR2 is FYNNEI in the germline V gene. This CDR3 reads CASSPSSYLGYTF. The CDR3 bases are TGTGCCAGCAGCCCCTCCTCGTATTTGGGCTACACCTTC.

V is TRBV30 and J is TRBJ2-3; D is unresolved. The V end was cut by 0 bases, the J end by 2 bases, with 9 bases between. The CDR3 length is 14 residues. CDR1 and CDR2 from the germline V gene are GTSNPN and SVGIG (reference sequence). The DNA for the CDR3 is TGTGCCTGGAGTGTAACGTTACTCACAGATACGCAGTATTTT. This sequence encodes CAWSVTLLTDTQYF.

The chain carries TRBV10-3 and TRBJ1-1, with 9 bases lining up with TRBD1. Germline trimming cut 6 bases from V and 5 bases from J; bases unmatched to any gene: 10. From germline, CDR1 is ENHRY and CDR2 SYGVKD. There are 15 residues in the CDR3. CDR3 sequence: CAISSSGTGITEAFF. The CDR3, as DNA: TGTGCCATCAGCTCAAGCGGGACAGGGATTACTGAAGCTTTCTTT.

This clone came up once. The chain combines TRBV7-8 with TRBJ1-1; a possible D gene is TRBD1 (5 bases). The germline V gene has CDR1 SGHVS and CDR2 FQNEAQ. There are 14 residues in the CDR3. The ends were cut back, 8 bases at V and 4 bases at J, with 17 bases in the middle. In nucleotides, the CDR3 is TGTGCCAGCCGATCCGGGACTCACTCCACTGAAGCTTTCTTT. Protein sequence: CASRSGTHSTEAFF. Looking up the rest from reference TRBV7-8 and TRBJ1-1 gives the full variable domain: GAGVSQSPRYKVAKRGQDVALRCDPISGHVSLFWYQQALGQGPEFLTYFQNEAQLDKSGLPSDRFFAERPEGSVSTLKIQRTQQEDSAVYLCASRSGTHSTEAFFGQGTRLTVV.

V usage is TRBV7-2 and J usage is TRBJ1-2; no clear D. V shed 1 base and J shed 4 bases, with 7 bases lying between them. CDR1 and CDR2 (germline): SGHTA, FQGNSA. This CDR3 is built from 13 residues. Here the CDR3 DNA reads TGTGCCAGCAGCTTAGTTTCCTCCTATGGCTACACCTTC. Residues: CASSLVSSYGYTF.

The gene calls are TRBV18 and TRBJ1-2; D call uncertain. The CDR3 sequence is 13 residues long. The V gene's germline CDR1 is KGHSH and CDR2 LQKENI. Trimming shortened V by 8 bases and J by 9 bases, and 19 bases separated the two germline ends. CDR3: CASPPPGSSSYTF. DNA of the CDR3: TGTGCCAGCCCCCCGCCGGGGAGCTCTAGCTACACCTTC.

The CDR3 DNA reads TGCGCCAGCAGCTTTACAGGGATTAACTATGGCTACACCTTC. It codes for CASSFTGINYGYTF. The chain links TRBV5-1 to TRBJ1-2; tentatively, D is TRBD1 (6 bases). The CDR3 spans 14 residues. Germline lookup yields CDR1 SGHRS and CDR2 YFSETQ. V lost 2 bases, J lost 1 base, and 9 bases lay in between.

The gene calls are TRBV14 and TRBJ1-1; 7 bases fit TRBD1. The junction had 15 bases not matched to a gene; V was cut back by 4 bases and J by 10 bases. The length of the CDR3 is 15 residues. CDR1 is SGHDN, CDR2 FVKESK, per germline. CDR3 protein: CASSPTTVPGQRAFF. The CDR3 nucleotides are TGTGCCAGCAGCCCCACGACCGTGCCGGGACAGAGAGCTTTCTTT.

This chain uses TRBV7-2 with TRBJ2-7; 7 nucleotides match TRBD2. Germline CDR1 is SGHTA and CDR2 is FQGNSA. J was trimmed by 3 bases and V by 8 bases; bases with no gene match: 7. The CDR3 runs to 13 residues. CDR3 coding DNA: TGTGCCAGCCATGGGGGAGGGTACTACGAGCAGTACTTC. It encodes CASHGGGYYEQYF.

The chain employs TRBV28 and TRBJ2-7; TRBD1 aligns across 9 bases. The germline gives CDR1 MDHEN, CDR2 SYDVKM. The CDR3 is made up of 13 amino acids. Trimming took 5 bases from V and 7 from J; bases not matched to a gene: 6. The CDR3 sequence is CASSPTGGAEQYF. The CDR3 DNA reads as TGTGCCAGCAGTCCCACAGGGGGCGCGGAGCAGTACTTC.

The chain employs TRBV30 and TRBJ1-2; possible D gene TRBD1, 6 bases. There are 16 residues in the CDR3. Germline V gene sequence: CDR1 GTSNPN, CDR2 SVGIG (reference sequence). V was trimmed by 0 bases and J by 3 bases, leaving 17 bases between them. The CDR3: CAWSVLSGGQYYGYTF. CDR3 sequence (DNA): TGTGCCTGGAGTGTACTAAGCGGCGGACAGTACTATGGCTACACCTTC.

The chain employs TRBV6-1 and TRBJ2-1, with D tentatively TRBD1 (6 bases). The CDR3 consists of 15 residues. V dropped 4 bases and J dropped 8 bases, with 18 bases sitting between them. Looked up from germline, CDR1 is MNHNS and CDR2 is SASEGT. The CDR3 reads CASSVSWGPGDEQFF. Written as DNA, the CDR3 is TGTGCCAGCAGTGTAAGTTGGGGGCCCGGAGATGAGCAGTTCTTC.

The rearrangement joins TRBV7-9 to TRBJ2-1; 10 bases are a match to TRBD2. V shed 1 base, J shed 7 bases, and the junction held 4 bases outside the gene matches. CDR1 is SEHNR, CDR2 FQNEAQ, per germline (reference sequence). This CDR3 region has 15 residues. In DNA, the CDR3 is TGTGCCAGCAGCTTAGGGCTAGCGGGGGTAAATGAGCAGTTCTTC. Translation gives CASSLGLAGVNEQFF.

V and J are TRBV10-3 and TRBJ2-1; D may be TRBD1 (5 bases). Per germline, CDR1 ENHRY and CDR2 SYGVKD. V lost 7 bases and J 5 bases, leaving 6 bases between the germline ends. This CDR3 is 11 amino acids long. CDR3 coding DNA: TGTGCCATCACAGGGAACAATGAGCAGTTCTTC. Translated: CAITGNNEQFF.

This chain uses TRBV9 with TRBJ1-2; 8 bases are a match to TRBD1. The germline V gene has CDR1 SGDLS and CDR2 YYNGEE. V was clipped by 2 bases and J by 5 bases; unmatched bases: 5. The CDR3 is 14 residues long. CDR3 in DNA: TGTGCCAGCAGCGTCGGACAGGGAGTGTATGGCTACACCTTC. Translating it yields CASSVGQGVYGYTF.

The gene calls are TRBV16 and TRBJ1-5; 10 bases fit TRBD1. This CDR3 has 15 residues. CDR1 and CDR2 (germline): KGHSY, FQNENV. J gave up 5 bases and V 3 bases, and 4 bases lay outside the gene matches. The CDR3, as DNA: TGTGCCAGCAGCCACCGGACAGGGGGAGATCAGCCCCAGCATTTT. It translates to CASSHRTGGDQPQHF.